This note documents a single T cell receptor beta chain sequence. The data belong to a study of shared clonotypes between healthy human individuals. Study-level background: Each donor's CD8 memory used one plate, CD8 naive two, each CD4 subset three.

Some clones are missing from TCRdb's copy, which holds only in-frame ones; the method was immunoSEQ multiplex PCR. The sample includes millions of clones, around nine tenths seen only once; the top ten take around 0.15%. V lost 0 bases and J lost 4, with 13 bases in between. The CDR3 is made up of 15 amino acids. In germline, CDR1 is SGHRS, CDR2 YFSETQ. The chain links TRBV5-1 to TRBJ2-5; perhaps D is TRBD1 or TRBD2 (5 bases each). The receptor was isolated from a man between 18 and 35 years old in good health. The sequencing input was naive CD4+ T cells sorted from blood. Specified subset: CD45RA+ positively selected. The CDR3, as DNA: TGCGCCAGCAGCTTGGAGTACCGGGGCTCAGAGACCCAGTACTTC. Translation: CASSLEYRGSETQYF.